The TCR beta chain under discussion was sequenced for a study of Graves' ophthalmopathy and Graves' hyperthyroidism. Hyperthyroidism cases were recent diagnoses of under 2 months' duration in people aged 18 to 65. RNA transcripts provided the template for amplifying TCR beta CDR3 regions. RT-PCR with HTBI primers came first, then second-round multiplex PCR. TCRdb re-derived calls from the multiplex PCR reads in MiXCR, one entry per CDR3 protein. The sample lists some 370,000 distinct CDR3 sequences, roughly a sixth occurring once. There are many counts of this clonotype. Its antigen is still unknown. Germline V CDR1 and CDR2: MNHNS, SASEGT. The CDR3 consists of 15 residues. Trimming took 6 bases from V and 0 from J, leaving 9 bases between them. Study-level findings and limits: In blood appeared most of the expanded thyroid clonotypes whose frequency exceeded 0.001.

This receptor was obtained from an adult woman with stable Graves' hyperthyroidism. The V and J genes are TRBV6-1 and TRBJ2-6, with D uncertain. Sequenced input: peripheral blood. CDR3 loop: CASSGSSSGANVLTF. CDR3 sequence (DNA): TGTGCCAGCAGCGGCAGCTCCTCTGGGGCCAACGTCCTGACTTTC.